A selection of T cell receptor beta chains follows, all from one sample in a study of OX40 agonist ivuxolimab in advanced cancers. The method was immunoSEQ multiplex PCR; TCRdb's version includes in-frame clones alone and lacks a portion of them. The profile shows 97,000 or so clones, around 90% of them singletons. Source: CD4+ or CD8+ T cells sorted from blood, taken in a trial of the OX40 agonist ivuxolimab. The receptors here all came from an adult with an advanced solid tumor such as melanoma, head and neck, liver or kidney cancer. The CDR3 runs from the conserved cysteine through the conserved F or W. The D gene is left open where the match is weak. Size tells how often a clone was seen (once, few, many) or the class of an expanded clone, and some rows leave it out.

j_call: TRBJ2-5; d_call: TRBD1; v_call: TRBV6-5; clone_size: .; cdr3_aa: CASRQGAQETQYF; cdr3_nt: TGTGCCAGCCGACAGGGCGCCCAAGAGACCCAGTACTTC
j_call: TRBJ2-1; d_call: TRBD2; v_call: TRBV2; clone_size: .; cdr3_aa: CASSAYGGAEFF; cdr3_nt: TGTGCCAGCAGCGCCTACGGGGGGGCCGAGTTCTTC
j_call: TRBJ2-1; d_call: .; v_call: TRBV27; clone_size: .; cdr3_aa: CASAPWSYNEQFF; cdr3_nt: TGTGCCAGCGCCCCGTGGTCCTACAATGAGCAGTTCTTC
j_call: TRBJ2-7; d_call: .; v_call: TRBV27; clone_size: .; cdr3_aa: CASSFGPPSSYEQYF; cdr3_nt: TGTGCCAGCAGTTTCGGACCTCCAAGCTCCTACGAGCAGTACTTC
j_call: TRBJ2-2; d_call: .; v_call: TRBV19; clone_size: .; cdr3_aa: CASSIVFRGGTGELFF; cdr3_nt: TGTGCCAGTAGTATCGTGTTCAGGGGTGGCACCGGGGAGCTGTTTTTT
j_call: TRBJ1-5; d_call: .; v_call: TRBV6-1; clone_size: .; cdr3_aa: CASSVGRDGQTNSNQPQHF; cdr3_nt: TGTGCCAGCAGTGTAGGCAGGGACGGACAAACAAATAGCAATCAGCCCCAGCATTTT
j_call: TRBJ2-1; d_call: TRBD1; v_call: TRBV6-5; clone_size: once; cdr3_aa: CASSYGTESYNEQFF; cdr3_nt: TGTGCCAGCAGTTACGGGACAGAGTCTTACAATGAGCAGTTCTTC
j_call: TRBJ1-1; d_call: TRBD1; v_call: TRBV19; clone_size: .; cdr3_aa: CASSIGGQQNTEAFF; cdr3_nt: TGTGCCAGTAGTATAGGGGGACAGCAGAACACTGAAGCTTTCTTT
j_call: TRBJ1-5; d_call: .; v_call: TRBV5-8; clone_size: .; cdr3_aa: CASSPRRYQPQHF; cdr3_nt: TGTGCCAGCAGCCCGCGGAGATATCAGCCCCAGCATTTT
j_call: TRBJ1-1; d_call: .; v_call: TRBV19; clone_size: .; cdr3_aa: CASGPQGGAMAEAFF; cdr3_nt: TGTGCCAGTGGTCCCCAAGGGGGGGCGATGGCTGAAGCTTTCTTT
j_call: TRBJ2-5; d_call: .; v_call: TRBV19; clone_size: .; cdr3_aa: CASSMGLAAGETQYF; cdr3_nt: TGTGCCAGTAGTATGGGTTTGGCCGCTGGGGAGACCCAGTACTTC
j_call: TRBJ1-3; d_call: TRBD1; v_call: TRBV6-6; clone_size: .; cdr3_aa: CASSFGQGAGNTIYF; cdr3_nt: TGTGCCAGCAGTTTCGGACAGGGGGCTGGAAACACCATATATTTT
j_call: TRBJ2-7; d_call: TRBD1; v_call: TRBV5-1; clone_size: .; cdr3_aa: CASSLTHTTGNYEQYF; cdr3_nt: TGCGCCAGCAGCTTGACCCATACGACAGGGAACTACGAGCAGTACTTC
j_call: TRBJ2-1; d_call: .; v_call: TRBV5-4; clone_size: .; cdr3_aa: CASGQGPYNEQFF; cdr3_nt: TGTGCCAGCGGCCAGGGACCCTACAATGAGCAGTTCTTC
j_call: TRBJ2-7; d_call: .; v_call: TRBV5-1; clone_size: once; cdr3_aa: CASSLHRGTYEQYF; cdr3_nt: TGCGCCAGCAGCTTACATCGCGGGACTTACGAGCAGTACTTC
j_call: TRBJ2-6; d_call: .; v_call: TRBV5-1; clone_size: .; cdr3_aa: CASSRTNSGANVLTF; cdr3_nt: TGCGCCAGCAGCCGAACAAACTCTGGGGCCAACGTCCTGACTTTC
j_call: TRBJ1-5; d_call: TRBD1; v_call: TRBV28; clone_size: .; cdr3_aa: CASSFSTGGPQHF; cdr3_nt: TGTGCCAGCAGTTTCAGCACAGGGGGGCCCCAGCATTTT
j_call: TRBJ2-1; d_call: TRBD2; v_call: TRBV19; clone_size: .; cdr3_aa: CAARSWSSGSYEQFF; cdr3_nt: TGTGCCGCCAGAAGTTGGTCTAGCGGGAGCTATGAGCAGTTCTTC
j_call: TRBJ1-2; d_call: TRBD1; v_call: TRBV5-1; clone_size: .; cdr3_aa: CASSFGDGQDRYGYTF; cdr3_nt: TGCGCCAGCAGCTTTGGGGACGGACAGGATCGCTATGGCTACACCTTC
j_call: TRBJ2-7; d_call: TRBD1; v_call: TRBV25-1; clone_size: .; cdr3_aa: CASRGTGVYEQYF; cdr3_nt: TGTGCCAGCAGGGGGACAGGGGTCTACGAGCAGTACTTC
j_call: TRBJ2-7; d_call: .; v_call: TRBV28; clone_size: .; cdr3_aa: CASSGWGDEQYF; cdr3_nt: TGTGCCAGCAGTGGGTGGGGGGACGAGCAGTACTTC
j_call: TRBJ2-7; d_call: .; v_call: TRBV7-9; clone_size: .; cdr3_aa: CASSNTHEQYF; cdr3_nt: TGTGCCAGCAGCAATACTCATGAGCAGTACTTC
j_call: TRBJ1-5; d_call: .; v_call: TRBV6-1; clone_size: .; cdr3_aa: CASSVGQYNQPQHF; cdr3_nt: TGTGCCAGCAGTGTGGGGCAATACAATCAGCCCCAGCATTTT
j_call: TRBJ2-4; d_call: .; v_call: TRBV29-1; clone_size: .; cdr3_aa: CSGSGATNIQYF; cdr3_nt: TGCAGCGGATCCGGGGCTACAAACATTCAGTACTTC
j_call: TRBJ1-1; d_call: .; v_call: TRBV4-1; clone_size: .; cdr3_aa: CASSQVPAIITLEAFF; cdr3_nt: TGCGCCAGCAGCCAAGTCCCGGCGATAATCACACTGGAAGCTTTCTTT
j_call: TRBJ1-5; d_call: .; v_call: TRBV28; clone_size: .; cdr3_aa: CASSPHGGSGQPQHF; cdr3_nt: TGTGCCAGCAGTCCGCACGGGGGGTCGGGTCAGCCCCAGCATTTT
j_call: TRBJ2-7; d_call: TRBD1; v_call: TRBV6-1; clone_size: .; cdr3_aa: CASSESGQGLYEQYF; cdr3_nt: TGTGCCAGCAGTGAATCGGGACAGGGGTTGTACGAGCAGTACTTC